Each of the 15 T cell receptor beta chains below was sequenced from the same sample in a study of shared clonotypes between healthy human individuals. Here immunoSEQ multiplex PCR was the method, and the copy in TCRdb shows in-frame clones only, minus some. The table includes about 330,000 clones, 74% detected once. Sequenced material: memory CD4+ T cells sorted from blood. Subset defined: CD45RA-negative fraction. These TCRs come from a man aged 25 to 45 in good health.

This chain connects TRBV5-6 to TRBJ2-7, with 7 bases identical to TRBD2. J gave up 6 bases and V 4 bases, and 1 base lay outside the gene matches. The CDR3 spans 11 residues. Germline V CDR1 and CDR2: SGHDT, YYEEEE. The CDR3 nucleotides are TGTGCCAGCAGCCGCGGGGGCGAGCAGTACTTC. It translates to CASSRGGEQYF.

V and J are TRBV2 and TRBJ1-5; D gene unclear. The CDR3 is 12 residues long. Germline V gene sequence: CDR1 SNHLY, CDR2 FYNNEI. The V end lost 5 bases, the J end lost 3 bases, and 5 bases lay between the germline ends. Here the CDR3 reads CASSPPNQPQHF. DNA of the CDR3: TGTGCCAGCAGTCCACCCAATCAGCCCCAGCATTTT.

The chain links TRBV7-2 to TRBJ2-1; weak D call: TRBD2 (7 bases). V shed 6 bases and J shed 4 bases, with 16 bases lying between them. The CDR3 has 15 amino acids. Germline CDR1 SGHTA, CDR2 FQGNSA. The CDR3 protein is CASSQTGGSYNEQFF. CDR3 sequence (DNA): TGTGCCAGCAGTCAAACGGGGGGCTCTTACAATGAGCAGTTCTTC.

This clone has a handful of counts. The chain combines TRBV29-1 with TRBJ2-2, with D possibly called TRBD1 or TRBD2 (5 bases each). This CDR3 region has 13 residues. Germline loops: CDR1 SQVTM, CDR2 ANQGSEA. V was clipped by 4 bases and J by 4 bases, with 10 bases between them. Here the CDR3 reads CSVVVGGTGELFF. CDR3 coding DNA: TGCAGCGTTGTCGTTGGGGGCACCGGGGAGCTGTTTTTT.

CDR3 protein: CAISESGRTTEAFF. Written as DNA, the CDR3 is TGTGCCATCAGTGAGTCCGGGAGGACCACTGAAGCTTTCTTT. The rearrangement uses TRBV10-3 and TRBJ1-1; D is undetermined. CDR3 length equals 14 residues. The V and J ends lost 0 bases and 4 bases respectively, with 9 bases between them. The germline V gene has CDR1 ENHRY and CDR2 SYGVKD.

The V and J genes are TRBV19 and TRBJ2-2; no reliable D call. With 3 bases removed from V and 2 bases from J, the gap between germline ends came to 7 bases. This CDR3 is 14 amino acids long. Germline V gene sequence: CDR1 LNHDA, CDR2 SQIVND (reference sequence). CDR3 nucleotide sequence: TGTGCCAGTAGTATGGGCAGTAACACCGGGGAGCTGTTTTTT. It codes for CASSMGSNTGELFF.

This chain joins TRBV6-4 and TRBJ1-2, with 7 bases fitting TRBD1. V shed 6 bases and J 5 bases; nucleotides not matched to a gene: 6. The CDR3 covers 13 residues. Germline-derived CDR1 and CDR2 are MRHNA and SNTAGT. CDR3 sequence reads: CASSAGGDYGYTF. CDR3 coding DNA: TGTGCCAGCAGCGCAGGGGGGGATTATGGCTACACCTTC.

This clone was detected a few times. The chain carries TRBV28 and TRBJ1-2, with D tentatively TRBD1 (5 bases). The CDR3 is made up of 14 amino acids. V was clipped by 6 bases and J by 4 bases, with 15 bases between them. Germline CDR1 is MDHEN and CDR2 is SYDVKM. CDR3 sequence (DNA): TGTGCCAGCAGACTTCCCACAGGCGCCTATGGCTACACCTTC. Encoded protein: CASRLPTGAYGYTF.

V gene TRBV27 combines with J gene TRBJ2-6, with a weak D call TRBD1 (5 bases). The germline gives CDR1 MNHEY, CDR2 SMNVEV (reference sequence). V lost 5 bases to trimming and J lost 1 base, with 15 bases between them. There are 17 residues in the CDR3. CDR3 in amino acids: CASSTPYRGSGANVLTF. CDR3 sequence (DNA): TGTGCCAGCAGTACGCCTTATAGGGGATCTGGGGCCAACGTCCTGACTTTC.

The chain employs TRBV5-4 and TRBJ2-2; possibly TRBD1 for D (5 bases). This CDR3 has 16 residues. Deletions cut 0 bases from V and 4 bases from J, with 13 bases between. Germline V gene data show CDR1 as SGHNT and CDR2 as YYREEE (reference sequence). CDR3 bases: TGTGCCAGCAGCTTGGCCTCAGGGTCCTTCACCGGGGAGCTGTTTTTT. It translates to CASSLASGSFTGELFF.

The chain has TRBV7-2 and TRBJ2-3; 7 nucleotides agree with TRBD2. This CDR3 comprises 13 residues. Germline assignment: CDR1 SGHTA and CDR2 FQGNSA. The V gene end was trimmed by 4 bases and the J gene end by 5 bases; junction bases not matched to a gene: 3. CDR3 nucleotides: TGTGCCAGCAGCTCCGGGAGGAGAGATACGCAGTATTTT. Amino acid sequence: CASSSGRRDTQYF.

This clone came up a few times. The V gene is TRBV5-1, the J gene TRBJ2-6, with D tentatively TRBD1 (7 bases). The CDR3 sequence is 17 residues long. Germline CDR1 is SGHRS and CDR2 is YFSETQ. The germline V and J ends were trimmed by 0 bases and 2 bases, with 12 bases remaining between them. This chain's CDR3 is CASSLDRGGTGANVLTF. CDR3 nucleotides: TGCGCCAGCAGCTTGGACAGGGGAGGAACTGGGGCCAACGTCCTGACTTTC.

The rearrangement joins TRBV28 to TRBJ1-1; 8 bases are shared with TRBD1. Germline CDR1 and CDR2: MDHEN and SYDVKM. V lost 3 bases, J lost 4 bases, and 7 bases stayed unmatched. This CDR3 region has 15 residues. CDR3 sequence: CASSLAGGAGTEAFF. The CDR3 DNA is TGTGCCAGCAGTTTGGCAGGGGGCGCAGGCACTGAAGCTTTCTTT.

The chain joins TRBV27 to TRBJ2-7, with D uncertain. Germline CDR1 MNHEY, CDR2 SMNVEV (reference sequence). V was trimmed by 5 bases and J by 1 base, leaving 9 bases between them. CDR3 length equals 13 residues. The CDR3 protein is CASSPRVSYEQYF. The CDR3 DNA reads TGTGCCAGCAGTCCTCGAGTATCCTACGAGCAGTACTTC.

This chain links TRBV9 with TRBJ2-3; 7 bases are a match to TRBD2. V shed 0 bases and J 2 bases; nucleotides not matched to a gene: 0. CDR1 and CDR2 from the germline V gene are SGDLS and YYNGEE. CDR3 length: 14 residues. This CDR3 reads CASSVGLATDTQYF. CDR3 sequence (DNA): TGTGCCAGCAGCGTAGGACTAGCCACAGATACGCAGTATTTT. Full variable domain (missing parts from reference TRBV9 and TRBJ2-3): DSGVTQTPKHLITATGQRVTLRCSPRSGDLSVYWYQQSLDQGLQFLIQYYNGEERAKGNILERFSAQQFPDLHSELNLSSLELGDSALYFCASSVGLATDTQYFGPGTRLTVL.